The sequence of this T cell receptor beta chain was determined in a study of human T cells and chemical hapten exposure. Whole-study context: While the approximately 25-week study was under way, patients received diphenylcyclopropenone on the scalp every week.

This clonotype has at least ten counts. Its antigen is as yet unknown. Overall study findings and caveats: TCRs above 1 in 1000 frequency stayed constant with DPC sensitization. The donor cohort had alopecia, so its immune response may not match that of healthy people.

V dropped 1 base and J dropped 3; count of bases not matched to a gene: 1. This CDR3 has 14 residues. CDR1 is LGHNA, CDR2 YNFKEQ, per germline. Stated time point: pre-sensitization, week 0. Sample treatment: therapeutic diphenylcyclopropenone sensitization with weekly scalp DPC. Using its own MiXCR run on the RACE reads, TCRdb lists one record per CDR3 protein. In the table there are around 60,000 distinct CDR3 sequences, around 7% of which are singletons. The material was whole blood, obtained in connection with sensitization to the hapten diphenylcyclopropenone (DPC). J is TRBJ1-1 and V is TRBV4-2, with TRBD1 identical over 8 bases. This sequence was found in a woman under 40 with alopecia areata. Some clones in this sample may be carry-over from other donors' samples. The CDR3 DNA sequence: TGTGCCAGCAGCCAAGTGACAGGGGACACTGAAGCTTTCTTT. Its protein product is CASSQVTGDTEAFF.